The 29 T cell receptor beta chains below all came from one sample that was sequenced in a study of OX40 agonist ivuxolimab in advanced cancers. Generated by immunoSEQ multiplex PCR, the TCRdb table keeps only in-frame clones and is missing some. The sample has tens of thousands of clones, about four fifths seen once. The sample was CD4+ or CD8+ T cells sorted from blood, taken in a trial of the OX40 agonist ivuxolimab. All receptors come from an adult with an advanced solid tumor such as melanoma, head and neck, liver or kidney cancer.

The gene calls are TRBV6-1 and TRBJ1-1; 11 bases are shared with TRBD1. V shed 2 bases and J 5 bases; nucleotides not matched to a gene: 4. Per germline, CDR1 MNHNS and CDR2 SASEGT. CDR3 length: 15 residues. The CDR3 DNA is TGTGCCAGCAGTGAACCTGGACAGGGGGCAACTGAAGCTTTCTTT. This sequence encodes CASSEPGQGATEAFF.

This chain joins TRBV7-2 and TRBJ2-3, with D possibly TRBD2 on 5 matching bases. Germline-derived CDR1 and CDR2 are SGHTA and FQGNSA. The CDR3 has 12 residues. The germline V and J ends were trimmed by 1 base and 12 bases, with 11 bases remaining between them. CDR3 sequence (DNA): TGTGCCAGCAGCTTAGAAGGGTCTAGCCAGTATTTT. Translated, it gives CASSLEGSSQYF.

The chain recombines TRBV11-2 with TRBJ1-1; no firm D call. The CDR3 is made up of 14 amino acids. The germline V and J ends were trimmed by 3 bases and 3 bases, with 11 bases remaining between them. CDR1 and CDR2 from the germline V gene are SGHAT and FQNNGV. The CDR3 protein is CASSFRRLDTEAFF. CDR3 bases: TGTGCCAGCAGCTTCAGACGTTTGGACACTGAAGCTTTCTTT.

V usage is TRBV11-2 and J usage is TRBJ1-1, with a weak D call TRBD1 (5 bases). Germline V gene lookup returns CDR1 SGHAT and CDR2 FQNNGV. V was clipped by 5 bases and J by 5 bases, with 15 bases between them. The CDR3 has 14 residues. The CDR3 DNA sequence: TGTGCCAGCAGCCGGGCCTTCAGGACAACTGAAGCTTTCTTT. Protein product: CASSRAFRTTEAFF.

The chain uses TRBV7-9 and TRBJ2-2, with D possibly matching TRBD2 (5 bases). The germline V gene encodes CDR1 SEHNR and CDR2 FQNEAQ (reference sequence). The CDR3 has 16 amino acids. Trimming shortened V by 1 base and J by 4 bases, and 13 bases separated the two germline ends. The CDR3 region has the DNA TGTGCCAGCAGCTTAGGGTCCGGGGTTCGCACCGGGGAGCTGTTTTTT. Its translation: CASSLGSGVRTGELFF.

The CDR3 DNA reads as TGTGCCAGCAGCGTAGGTACCGGGACGGCGGGTTCTGGAAACACCATATATTTT. Translating it yields CASSVGTGTAGSGNTIYF. The rearrangement links TRBV9 to TRBJ1-3; a weak D match, TRBD1 (5 bases). From germline, CDR1 is SGDLS and CDR2 YYNGEE. The CDR3 loop spans 18 amino acids. V lost 0 bases, J lost 1 base, and 17 bases lay in between.

The CDR3 DNA follows: TGTGCCAGTAGTATTGCAGGTTTCGGCGAGCAGTACTTC. Residues: CASSIAGFGEQYF. This chain links TRBV19 with TRBJ2-7; D unclear. The CDR3 is made up of 13 amino acids. Germline CDR1 and CDR2: LNHDA and SQIVND (reference sequence). V was clipped by 3 bases and J by 6 bases, with 12 bases between them.

The rearrangement links TRBV6-1 to TRBJ2-7; TRBD1 agrees at 11 bases. With V trimmed by 2 bases and J by 4 bases, 16 bases remained unmatched. This CDR3 has 19 residues. Germline CDR1 reads MNHNS; CDR2 reads SASEGT. The CDR3 nucleotides are TGTGCCAGCAGTGAACGGTTGGACAGGGGGCGGATATGGCGTTACGAGCAGTACTTC. Amino acids: CASSERLDRGRIWRYEQYF.

J is TRBJ2-2 and V is TRBV5-1, with 8 bases lining up with TRBD1. The trim removed 0 bases at V and 4 bases at J, leaving 2 bases unmatched. Germline CDR1 is SGHRS and CDR2 is YFSETQ. The CDR3 sequence is 15 residues long. This chain's CDR3 is CASSLGQGSTGELFF. CDR3 sequence (DNA): TGCGCCAGCAGCTTGGGACAGGGGTCCACCGGGGAGCTGTTTTTT.

CDR3 region: CASSFPGNEQFF. The CDR3 DNA reads TGCGCCAGCAGCTTCCCAGGCAATGAGCAGTTCTTC. The V gene is TRBV5-1, the J gene TRBJ2-1; D gene ambiguous. Germline V gene lookup returns CDR1 SGHRS and CDR2 YFSETQ. The CDR3 runs to 12 residues. V was shortened by 2 bases and J by 6 bases, with 6 bases between the two germline ends.

The chain carries TRBV11-1 and TRBJ2-7; D tentatively fits TRBD1 or TRBD2 (6 bases each). V was cut by 1 base and J by 6 bases, with 13 bases left in between. The CDR3 sequence is 14 residues long. Germline V lookup: CDR1 SGHAT, CDR2 FQDESV (reference sequence). CDR3 protein: CASSLGRGPSEQYF. The DNA for the CDR3 is TGTGCCAGCAGCTTAGGACGGGGGCCCAGCGAGCAGTACTTC.

V and J are TRBV4-2 and TRBJ2-5, with D perhaps assigned TRBD1 or TRBD2 (6 bases each). CDR3 length equals 13 residues. The V and J ends lost 9 bases and 5 bases respectively, with 16 bases between them. CDR1 is LGHNA, CDR2 YNFKEQ, per germline. CDR3 in DNA: TGTGCCAGTAAGCCAGTAGGGGGGGAGACCCAGTACTTC. This encodes CASKPVGGETQYF.

This sequence joins TRBV13 and TRBJ2-2, with D possibly being TRBD2 (5 bases). Germline loops: CDR1 PRHDT, CDR2 FYEKMQ (reference sequence). Trimming removed 1 base at V and 5 bases at J, with 14 bases between. The CDR3 spans 16 residues. The CDR3 sequence is CASSLDQPSGTGELFF. CDR3 sequence (DNA): TGTGCCAGCAGCTTAGACCAGCCCTCGGGGACCGGGGAGCTGTTTTTT.

The chain combines TRBV7-2 with TRBJ2-2; perhaps TRBD2 as D (7 bases). The CDR3 has 18 amino acids. Trimming left V 5 bases short and J 4 bases short, with 23 bases between. Germline assignment: CDR1 SGHTA and CDR2 FQGNSA. CDR3 sequence reads: CASSKRVGGLDATGELFF. CDR3 nucleotides: TGTGCCAGCAGCAAACGAGTCGGGGGGCTGGATGCCACCGGGGAGCTGTTTTTT.

The gene calls are TRBV20-1 and TRBJ2-1; no definite D call. CDR1 and CDR2 (germline): DFQATT, SNEGSKA (reference sequence). The CDR3 loop spans 11 amino acids. V was shortened by 3 bases and J by 7 bases, with 7 bases between the two germline ends. The DNA for the CDR3 is TGCAGTGCTAGCAGGCTGAATGAGCAGTTCTTC. This gives the protein CSASRLNEQFF.

The gene calls are TRBV6-6 and TRBJ2-1, with D uncertain. The length of the CDR3 is 11 residues. In germline, CDR1 is MNHNY, CDR2 SVGAGI (reference sequence). Trimming stripped 7 bases from V and 8 bases from J, with 9 bases between. The CDR3 region has the DNA TGTGCCAGCACCATAGGTGATGAGCAGTTCTTC. It codes for CASTIGDEQFF.

The genes are TRBV7-9 and TRBJ1-2; 8 bases map to TRBD1. This CDR3 is built from 15 residues. The V gene's germline CDR1 is SEHNR and CDR2 FQNEAQ (reference sequence). The junction had 10 bases not matched to a gene; V was cut back by 6 bases and J by 4 bases. CDR3 residues: CASSTGTGDSYGYTF. CDR3 nucleotide sequence: TGTGCCAGCAGTACCGGGACAGGTGATTCCTATGGCTACACCTTC.

This clone occurred a few times. The J gene is TRBJ1-6, the V gene TRBV19, with D possibly being TRBD1 (5 bases). V was cut by 5 bases and J by 0 bases, with 11 bases left in between. This CDR3 region has 16 residues. Germline CDR1 LNHDA, CDR2 SQIVND (reference sequence). CDR3 loop: CASSRQSSSYNSPLHF. The DNA for the CDR3 is TGTGCCAGTAGTCGACAGTCGAGCTCCTATAATTCACCCCTCCACTTT.

The chain uses TRBV28 and TRBJ2-3, with D tentatively TRBD2 (6 bases). The germline V gene encodes CDR1 MDHEN and CDR2 SYDVKM. The CDR3 sequence is 16 residues long. The germline V and J ends were trimmed by 2 bases and 1 base, with 13 bases remaining between them. CDR3 coding DNA: TGTGCCAGCAGTTTAGGCGGGGCTGGTGGCACAGATACGCAGTATTTT. Translation gives CASSLGGAGGTDTQYF.

The CDR3 protein is CAWSWAGAYEQYF. The CDR3 nucleotides read TGTGCCTGGTCCTGGGCAGGGGCCTACGAGCAGTACTTC. The chain recombines TRBV30 with TRBJ2-5, with D possibly being TRBD1 (6 bases). The tail of the sequence fits TRBJ2-7 better, so the J call may be wrong. This CDR3 is built from 13 residues. Germline V gene lookup returns CDR1 GTSNPN and CDR2 SVGIG (reference sequence).

The V gene is TRBV9, the J gene TRBJ2-1; TRBD1 might be the D (6 bases). The CDR3 spans 13 residues. Trimming removed 4 bases from V and 6 bases from J, with 11 bases in between. The germline gives CDR1 SGDLS, CDR2 YYNGEE. CDR3 sequence (DNA): TGTGCCAGCAGCCTGGGGGCTGGCAATGAGCAGTTCTTC. Its protein product is CASSLGAGNEQFF.

This clone was found a few times. The chain combines TRBV28 with TRBJ2-7, with 7 bases fitting TRBD1. The CDR3 length is 15 residues. CDR1 and CDR2 (germline): MDHEN, SYDVKM. With V trimmed by 5 bases and J by 1 base, 8 bases remained unmatched. The CDR3 protein is CASSQPTGLSYEQYF. CDR3 bases: TGTGCCAGCAGTCAACCGACAGGGTTGTCCTACGAGCAGTACTTC.

The gene calls are TRBV18 and TRBJ2-1, with D possibly being TRBD2 (5 bases). V lost 2 bases and J lost 6, with 8 bases in between. Germline lookup yields CDR1 KGHSH and CDR2 LQKENI. The CDR3 consists of 13 residues. CDR3 nucleotide sequence: TGTGCCAGCTCACCAGAGGGCTTCAATGAGCAGTTCTTC. This sequence encodes CASSPEGFNEQFF.

This clone occurred a few times. Other DNA sequences from this sample encode an identical CDR3 as well. This chain joins TRBV2 and TRBJ1-5; TRBD1 aligns across 9 bases. CDR3 length: 14 amino acids. The junction had 3 bases not matched to a gene; V was cut back by 4 bases and J by 5 bases. Germline-derived CDR1 and CDR2 are SNHLY and FYNNEI. CDR3 in amino acids: CASSGTGGDQPQHF. DNA of the CDR3: TGTGCCAGCAGTGGAACAGGGGGCGATCAGCCCCAGCATTTT.

The V and J genes are TRBV19 and TRBJ1-1, with D perhaps matching TRBD1 (6 bases). Trimming stripped 0 bases from V and 2 bases from J, with 7 bases between. The germline V gene has CDR1 LNHDA and CDR2 SQIVND (reference sequence). This CDR3 contains 14 residues. The CDR3 is CASSIEGANTEAFF. The CDR3 DNA reads TGTGCCAGTAGTATAGAGGGGGCAAACACTGAAGCTTTCTTT.

The gene calls are TRBV5-1 and TRBJ1-1; 9 bases are a match to TRBD1. The CDR3 is 15 residues long. Germline V gene lookup returns CDR1 SGHRS and CDR2 YFSETQ. V shed 4 bases and J 11 bases; nucleotides not matched to a gene: 15. DNA for the CDR3: TGCGCCAGCAGCCCCGGGAATACAGGGGGCTTATCCGCTTTCTTT. It encodes CASSPGNTGGLSAFF.

The gene calls are TRBV7-2 and TRBJ2-3, with TRBD2 identical over 8 bases. Germline assignment: CDR1 SGHTA and CDR2 FQGNSA. This CDR3 has 16 residues. The junction had 10 bases not matched to a gene; V was cut back by 5 bases and J by 3 bases. In DNA form, the CDR3 reads TGTGCCAGCAGCCACGTCGTACGGGGGGGTACAGATACGCAGTATTTT. Encoded protein: CASSHVVRGGTDTQYF.

The chain uses TRBV11-2 and TRBJ2-4; TRBD1 is a possible D gene (5 bases). The V end was cut by 0 bases, the J end by 1 base, with 16 bases between. This CDR3 is 18 amino acids long. Looked up from germline, CDR1 is SGHAT and CDR2 is FQNNGV. The CDR3 reads CASSLDPRERGAKNIQYF. The CDR3 nucleotides read TGTGCCAGCAGCTTAGACCCCAGGGAACGTGGGGCCAAAAACATTCAGTACTTC.

This chain uses TRBV18 with TRBJ2-1; the D gene is possibly TRBD2 (5 bases). V was clipped by 0 bases and J by 0 bases, with 6 bases between them. Germline CDR1 and CDR2: KGHSH and LQKENI. The CDR3 covers 15 residues. CDR3 protein: CASSPPGSSYNEQFF. The DNA for the CDR3 is TGTGCCAGCTCACCACCAGGGAGCTCCTACAATGAGCAGTTCTTC.